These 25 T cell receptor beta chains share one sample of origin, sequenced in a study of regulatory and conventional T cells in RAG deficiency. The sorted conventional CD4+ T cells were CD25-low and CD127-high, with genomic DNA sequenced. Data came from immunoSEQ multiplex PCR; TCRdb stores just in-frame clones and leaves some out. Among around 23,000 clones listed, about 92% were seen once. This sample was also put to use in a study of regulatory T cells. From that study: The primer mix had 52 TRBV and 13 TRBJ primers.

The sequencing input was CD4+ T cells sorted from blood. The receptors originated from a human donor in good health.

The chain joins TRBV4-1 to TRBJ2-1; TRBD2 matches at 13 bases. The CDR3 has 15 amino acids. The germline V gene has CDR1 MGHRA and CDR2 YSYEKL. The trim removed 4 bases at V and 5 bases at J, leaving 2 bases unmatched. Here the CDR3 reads CASSPGLAGNNEQFF. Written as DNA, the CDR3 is TGCGCCAGCAGCCCGGGACTAGCGGGGAACAATGAGCAGTTCTTC.

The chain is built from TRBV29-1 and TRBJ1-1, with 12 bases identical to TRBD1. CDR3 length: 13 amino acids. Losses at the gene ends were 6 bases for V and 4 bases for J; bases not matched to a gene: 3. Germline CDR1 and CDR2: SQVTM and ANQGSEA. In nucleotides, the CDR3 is TGCAGCGTGGGGACAGGGGGCTTCACTGAAGCTTTCTTT. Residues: CSVGTGGFTEAFF.

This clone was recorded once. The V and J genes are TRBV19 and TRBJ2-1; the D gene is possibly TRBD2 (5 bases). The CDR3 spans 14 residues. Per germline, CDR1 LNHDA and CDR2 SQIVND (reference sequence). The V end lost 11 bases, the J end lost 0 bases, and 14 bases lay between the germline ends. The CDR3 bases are TGTGCCTCAGGTTTAGCGAACTCCTACAATGAGCAGTTCTTC. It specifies CASGLANSYNEQFF.

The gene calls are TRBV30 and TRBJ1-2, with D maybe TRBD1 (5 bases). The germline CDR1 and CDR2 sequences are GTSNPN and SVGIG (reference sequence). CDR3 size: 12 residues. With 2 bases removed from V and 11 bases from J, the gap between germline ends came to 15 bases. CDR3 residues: CAWSHSLQGYTF. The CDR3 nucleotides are TGTGCCTGGAGTCATTCGCTGCAGGGTTACACCTTC. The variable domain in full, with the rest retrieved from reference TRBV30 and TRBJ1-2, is SQTIHQWPATLVQPVGSPLSLECTVEGTSNPNLYWYRQAAGRGLQLLFYSVGIGQISSEVPQNLSASRPQDRQFILSSKKLLLSDSGFYLCAWSHSLQGYTFGSGTRLTVV.

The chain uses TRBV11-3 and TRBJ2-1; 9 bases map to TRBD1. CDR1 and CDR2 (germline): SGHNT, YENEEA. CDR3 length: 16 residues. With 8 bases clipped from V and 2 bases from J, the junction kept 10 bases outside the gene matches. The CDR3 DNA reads TGTGCCAGCGGACCCGGACAGGGGTTGACCTACAATGAGCAGTTCTTC. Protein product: CASGPGQGLTYNEQFF.

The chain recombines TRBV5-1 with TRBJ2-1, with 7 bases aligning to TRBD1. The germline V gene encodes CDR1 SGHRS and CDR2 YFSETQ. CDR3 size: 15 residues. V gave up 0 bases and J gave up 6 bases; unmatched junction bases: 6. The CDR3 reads CASSLVLDRANEQFF. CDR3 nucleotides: TGCGCCAGCAGCTTGGTCCTCGACAGGGCCAATGAGCAGTTCTTC.

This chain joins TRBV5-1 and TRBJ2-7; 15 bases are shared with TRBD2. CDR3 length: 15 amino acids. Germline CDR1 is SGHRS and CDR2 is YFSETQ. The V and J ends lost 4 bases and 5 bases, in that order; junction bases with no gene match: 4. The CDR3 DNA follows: TGCGCCAGCAGCGGGGGACTAGCGGGAGGACACGAGCAGTACTTC. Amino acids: CASSGGLAGGHEQYF.

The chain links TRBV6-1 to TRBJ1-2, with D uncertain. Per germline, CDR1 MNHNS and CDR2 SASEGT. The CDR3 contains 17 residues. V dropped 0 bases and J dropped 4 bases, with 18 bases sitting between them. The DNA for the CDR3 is TGTGCCAGCAGTGAAGCTTCGGGCAGGCCTACCGTCTATGGCTACACCTTC. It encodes CASSEASGRPTVYGYTF.

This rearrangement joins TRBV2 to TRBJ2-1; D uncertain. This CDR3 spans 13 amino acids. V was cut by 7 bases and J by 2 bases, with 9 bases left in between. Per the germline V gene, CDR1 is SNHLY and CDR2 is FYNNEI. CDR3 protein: CASNLTPYNEQFF. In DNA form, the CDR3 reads TGTGCCAGCAATCTTACTCCCTACAATGAGCAGTTCTTC.

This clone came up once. The DNA for the CDR3 is TGCAGCGTCGCGAATCGTCTACCGAACACTGAAGCTTTCTTT. Amino acids: CSVANRLPNTEAFF. V usage is TRBV29-1 and J usage is TRBJ1-1; D remains unclear. V lost 6 bases and J 1 base, leaving 15 bases between the germline ends. The CDR3 totals 14 residues. Germline V gene lookup returns CDR1 SQVTM and CDR2 ANQGSEA.

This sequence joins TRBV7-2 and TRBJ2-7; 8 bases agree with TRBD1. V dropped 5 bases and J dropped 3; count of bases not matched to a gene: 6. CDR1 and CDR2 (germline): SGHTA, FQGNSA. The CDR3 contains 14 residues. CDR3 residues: CASSVGQGIYEQYF. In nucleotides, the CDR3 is TGTGCCAGCAGCGTTGGACAGGGAATCTACGAGCAGTACTTC. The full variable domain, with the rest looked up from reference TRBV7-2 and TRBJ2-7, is GAGVSQSPSNKVTEKGKDVELRCDPISGHTALYWYRQSLGQGLEFLIYFQGNSAPDKSGLPSDRFSAERTGGSVSTLTIQRTQQEDSAVYLCASSVGQGIYEQYFGPGTRLTVT.

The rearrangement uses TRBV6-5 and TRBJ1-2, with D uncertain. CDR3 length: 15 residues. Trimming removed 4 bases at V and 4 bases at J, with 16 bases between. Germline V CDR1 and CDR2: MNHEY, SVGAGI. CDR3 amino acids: CASSSRFTLSYGYTF. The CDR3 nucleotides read TGTGCCAGCAGTTCCAGATTCACCTTGAGCTATGGCTACACCTTC.

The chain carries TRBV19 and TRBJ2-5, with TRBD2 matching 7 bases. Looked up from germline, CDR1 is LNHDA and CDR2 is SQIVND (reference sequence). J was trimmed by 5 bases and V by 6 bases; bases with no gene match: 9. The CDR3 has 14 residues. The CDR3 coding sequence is TGTGCCAGTAGAGAGGGAGGGCCATTGGAGACCCAGTACTTC. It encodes CASREGGPLETQYF.

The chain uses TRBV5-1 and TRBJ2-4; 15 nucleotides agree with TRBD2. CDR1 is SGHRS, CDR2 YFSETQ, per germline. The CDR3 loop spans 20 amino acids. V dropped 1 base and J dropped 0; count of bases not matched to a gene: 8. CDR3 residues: CASSLLPGLAGGIAKNIQYF. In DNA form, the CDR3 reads TGCGCCAGCAGCTTGTTACCGGGACTAGCGGGGGGAATAGCCAAAAACATTCAGTACTTC.

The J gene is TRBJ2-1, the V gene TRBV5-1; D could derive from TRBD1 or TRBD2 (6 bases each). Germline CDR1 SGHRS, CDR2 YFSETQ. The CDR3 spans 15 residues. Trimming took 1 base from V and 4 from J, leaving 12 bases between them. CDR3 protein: CASSLSGGGYNEQFF. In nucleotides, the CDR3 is TGCGCCAGCAGCTTGTCCGGGGGCGGGTACAATGAGCAGTTCTTC.

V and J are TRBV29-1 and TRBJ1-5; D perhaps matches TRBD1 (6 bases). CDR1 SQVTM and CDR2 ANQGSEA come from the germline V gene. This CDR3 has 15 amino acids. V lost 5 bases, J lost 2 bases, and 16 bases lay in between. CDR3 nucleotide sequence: TGCAGCGTTCCGGGCGACAGGCGTCGCAATCAGCCCCAGCATTTT. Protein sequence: CSVPGDRRRNQPQHF.

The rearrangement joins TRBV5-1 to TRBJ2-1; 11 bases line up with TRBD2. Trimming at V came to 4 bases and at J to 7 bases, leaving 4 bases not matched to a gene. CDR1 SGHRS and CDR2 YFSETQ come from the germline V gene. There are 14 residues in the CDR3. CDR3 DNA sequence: TGCGCCAGCAGCATTAGCGGGAGGGTAAATGAGCAGTTCTTC. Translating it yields CASSISGRVNEQFF. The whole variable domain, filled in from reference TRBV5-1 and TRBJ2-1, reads KAGVTQTPRYLIKTRGQQVTLSCSPISGHRSVSWYQQTPGQGLQFLFEYFSETQRNKGNFPGRFSGRQFSNSRSEMNVSTLELGDSALYLCASSISGRVNEQFFGPGTRLTVL.

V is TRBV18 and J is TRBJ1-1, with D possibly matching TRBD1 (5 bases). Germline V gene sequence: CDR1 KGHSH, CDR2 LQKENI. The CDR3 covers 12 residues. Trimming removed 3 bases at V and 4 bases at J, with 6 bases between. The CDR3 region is CASSPGLTEAFF. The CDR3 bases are TGTGCCAGCTCACCGGGACTCACTGAAGCTTTCTTT.

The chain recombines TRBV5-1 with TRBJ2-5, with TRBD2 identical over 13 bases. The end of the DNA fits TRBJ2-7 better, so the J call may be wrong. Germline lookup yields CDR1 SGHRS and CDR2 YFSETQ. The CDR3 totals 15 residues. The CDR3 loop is CASSATSGRMYEQYF. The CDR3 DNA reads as TGCGCCAGCAGCGCGACTAGCGGGAGGATGTACGAGCAGTACTTC.

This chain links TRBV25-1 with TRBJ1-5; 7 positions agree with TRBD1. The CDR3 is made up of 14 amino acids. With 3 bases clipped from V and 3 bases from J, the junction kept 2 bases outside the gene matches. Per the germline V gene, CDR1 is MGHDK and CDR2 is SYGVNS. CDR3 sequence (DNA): TGTGCCAGCAGTGAGACAGGGTACAATCAGCCCCAGCATTTT. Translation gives CASSETGYNQPQHF.

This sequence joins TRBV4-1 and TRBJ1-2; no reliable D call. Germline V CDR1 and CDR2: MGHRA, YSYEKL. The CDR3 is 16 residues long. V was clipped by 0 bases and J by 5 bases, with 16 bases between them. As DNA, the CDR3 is TGCGCCAGCAGCCAAGATCCCGGTAGAGGAAGGTATGGCTACACCTTC. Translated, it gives CASSQDPGRGRYGYTF.

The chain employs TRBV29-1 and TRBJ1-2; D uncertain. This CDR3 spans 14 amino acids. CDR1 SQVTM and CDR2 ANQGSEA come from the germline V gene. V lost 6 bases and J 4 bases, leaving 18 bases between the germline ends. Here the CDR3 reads CSVQSQGRVYGYTF. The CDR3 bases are TGCAGCGTCCAGTCCCAAGGGAGGGTCTATGGCTACACCTTC.

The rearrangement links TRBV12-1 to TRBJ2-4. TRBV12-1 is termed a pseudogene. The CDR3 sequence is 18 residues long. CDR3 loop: CASSSQLRGRVGKNIQYF. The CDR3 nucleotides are TGTGCCAGCAGCTCCCAGTTGAGGGGCAGGGTAGGCAAAAACATTCAGTACTTC.

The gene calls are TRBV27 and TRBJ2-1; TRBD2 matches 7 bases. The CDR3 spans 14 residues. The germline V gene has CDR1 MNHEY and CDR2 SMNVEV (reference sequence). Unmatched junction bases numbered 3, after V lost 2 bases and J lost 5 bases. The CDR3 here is CASSLNGGDNEQFF. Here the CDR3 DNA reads TGTGCCAGCAGTTTAAATGGGGGGGACAATGAGCAGTTCTTC.

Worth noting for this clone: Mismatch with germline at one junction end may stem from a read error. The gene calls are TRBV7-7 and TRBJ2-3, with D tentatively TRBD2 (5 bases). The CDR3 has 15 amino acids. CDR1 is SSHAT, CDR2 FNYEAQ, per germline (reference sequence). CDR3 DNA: TGTGCTAGCAGCCCGACTGGACTTAGCACAGATACGCAGTATTTT. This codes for CASSPTGLSTDTQYF.